The text below deals with one T cell receptor (beta chain). Antigen specificity is unknown. V was trimmed by 3 bases and J by 4 bases, leaving 10 bases between them. Germline CDR1 SNHLY, CDR2 FYNNEI. This CDR3 contains 14 residues. TCR beta VDJ and CDR3 profiling used genomic DNA as template. TCRdb ran MiXCR on the reads and lists one entry per CDR3 protein. The table shows approximately 270,000 distinct CDR3 sequences, with 55% to 65% occurring only once. The data derive from a study of CD8+CD57+ T cells in acquired aplastic anemia. Study details: Around 3.5 ug was the average amount of DNA from sorted CD4+ and CD8+ cells. Study-wide findings and caveats: Researchers report that around 31 CD8+ CDR3 sequences appeared in both patients and controls. Researchers reported that CD8+ Simpson's diversity was not significantly different in patients versus controls.

The sequence was collected from a human donor with severe aplastic anemia or a healthy control (not recorded which). Sequencing input: sorted CD4+, CD8+, or CD8+CD57+ T cells (not recorded which) from PBMCs. The J gene is TRBJ1-5, the V gene TRBV2; no clear D. The CDR3 DNA follows: TGTGCCAGCAGTGACAGCTTATGGAATCAGCCCCAGCATTTT. It specifies CASSDSLWNQPQHF.